Listed below are T cell receptor beta chains from one sample, sequenced in a study of T cell changes during pregnancy in multiple sclerosis. The repertoire was sequenced with immunoSEQ multiplex PCR; TCRdb's copy has only in-frame clones and lacks some. The table lists about 60,000 clones, roughly 91% of them singletons. This sample comprised peripheral blood, obtained in the second trimester of pregnancy. The receptors were sampled from a female donor in good health, enrolled as a control in a pregnancy study. The CDR3 runs from the conserved cysteine through the conserved F or W. A D gene is named only where the DNA matches it firmly. Clone size appears in some rows only: once, few, many, or a class for an expanded clone.

abundance: .
d_gene: TRBD1
j_gene: TRBJ1-5
v_gene: TRBV6-1
CDR3aa: CASRRQGGENQPQHF
CDR3nt: TGTGCCAGCAGAAGACAGGGCGGGGAAAACCAGCCCCAGCATTTT

abundance: .
d_gene: TRBD1
j_gene: TRBJ1-1
v_gene: TRBV5-1
CDR3aa: CASSFTGGSNTEAFF
CDR3nt: TGCGCCAGCAGCTTTACAGGGGGATCGAACACTGAAGCTTTCTTT

abundance: .
d_gene: .
j_gene: TRBJ1-2
v_gene: TRBV7-8
CDR3aa: CASSSPTQNGYTF
CDR3nt: TGTGCCAGCAGCTCGCCGACACAGAACGGCTACACCTTC

abundance: .
d_gene: .
j_gene: TRBJ2-3
v_gene: TRBV6-1
CDR3aa: CASSPGWASTDTQYF
CDR3nt: TGTGCCAGCAGTCCCGGATGGGCGTCCACAGATACGCAGTATTTT

abundance: .
d_gene: .
j_gene: TRBJ1-6
v_gene: TRBV5-1
CDR3aa: CASSLEELDSPLHF
CDR3nt: TGCGCCAGCAGCTTGGAGGAGTTGGATTCACCCCTCCACTTT

abundance: once
d_gene: TRBD2
j_gene: TRBJ2-7
v_gene: TRBV6-5
CDR3aa: CASTPGLAGSYEQYF
CDR3nt: TGTGCCAGCACCCCCGGACTAGCGGGCTCCTACGAGCAGTACTTC

abundance: .
d_gene: .
j_gene: TRBJ1-2
v_gene: TRBV11-2
CDR3aa: CASSWATGLNYGYTF
CDR3nt: TGTGCCAGCAGCTGGGCAACAGGGTTAAACTATGGCTACACCTTC

abundance: .
d_gene: TRBD1
j_gene: TRBJ2-7
v_gene: TRBV2
CDR3aa: CASSGQGKYEQYF
CDR3nt: TGTGCCAGCAGCGGACAGGGAAAGTACGAGCAGTACTTC

abundance: .
d_gene: .
j_gene: TRBJ2-5
v_gene: TRBV5-4
CDR3aa: CASSASGGETQYF
CDR3nt: TGTGCCAGCAGCGCTTCAGGAGGGGAGACCCAGTACTTC

abundance: .
d_gene: TRBD1
j_gene: TRBJ1-1
v_gene: TRBV4-1
CDR3aa: CASSQARGVMNTEAFF
CDR3nt: TGCGCCAGCAGCCAGGCCAGGGGGGTTATGAACACTGAAGCTTTCTTT

abundance: .
d_gene: TRBD2
j_gene: TRBJ2-3
v_gene: TRBV2
CDR3aa: CASSELAGGNTDTQYF
CDR3nt: TGTGCCAGCAGTGAATTAGCGGGAGGCAACACAGATACGCAGTATTTT

abundance: .
d_gene: .
j_gene: TRBJ2-5
v_gene: TRBV15
CDR3aa: CATSREAQETQYF
CDR3nt: TGTGCCACCAGCAGAGAGGCCCAAGAGACCCAGTACTTC

abundance: .
d_gene: .
j_gene: TRBJ2-3
v_gene: TRBV27
CDR3aa: CASSPLLADTQYF
CDR3nt: TGTGCCAGCAGTCCCCTCTTGGCTGATACGCAGTATTTT

abundance: .
d_gene: TRBD2
j_gene: TRBJ2-5
v_gene: TRBV7-4
CDR3aa: CASSLELAGQETQYF
CDR3nt: TGTGCCAGCAGCTTAGAGCTAGCGGGCCAAGAGACCCAGTACTTC

abundance: .
d_gene: TRBD1
j_gene: TRBJ1-5
v_gene: TRBV15
CDR3aa: CATSRLGTGSDQPQHF
CDR3nt: TGTGCCACCAGCAGACTTGGGACAGGGTCGGACCAGCCCCAGCATTTT

abundance: .
d_gene: .
j_gene: TRBJ2-7
v_gene: TRBV7-9
CDR3aa: CASSLTGTRERYEQYF
CDR3nt: TGTGCCAGCAGCTTGACCGGGACCCGGGAGCGCTACGAGCAGTACTTC

abundance: .
d_gene: .
j_gene: TRBJ2-2
v_gene: TRBV7-3
CDR3aa: CASSPSTGELFF
CDR3nt: TGTGCCAGCAGCCCATCCACCGGGGAGCTGTTTTTT

abundance: .
d_gene: TRBD2
j_gene: TRBJ2-1
v_gene: TRBV7-6
CDR3aa: CASSPGTSGGAVNEQFF
CDR3nt: TGTGCCAGCAGCCCCGGGACTAGCGGGGGGGCCGTCAATGAGCAGTTCTTC

abundance: .
d_gene: .
j_gene: TRBJ2-7
v_gene: TRBV6-5
CDR3aa: CASSYGVEQYF
CDR3nt: TGTGCCAGCAGTTACGGAGTGGAGCAGTACTTC

abundance: .
d_gene: TRBD2
j_gene: TRBJ2-7
v_gene: TRBV6-1
CDR3aa: CASSVGRLAGAYEQYF
CDR3nt: TGTGCCAGCAGTGTGGGAAGACTAGCGGGAGCCTACGAGCAGTACTTC

abundance: once
d_gene: .
j_gene: TRBJ2-5
v_gene: TRBV6-5
CDR3aa: CASSYGQTQYF
CDR3nt: TGTGCCAGCAGTTACGGCCAGACCCAGTACTTC

abundance: .
d_gene: TRBD2
j_gene: TRBJ2-1
v_gene: TRBV9
CDR3aa: CASSVAGGLDNEQFF
CDR3nt: TGTGCCAGCAGCGTAGCGGGAGGGCTCGACAATGAGCAGTTCTTC

abundance: .
d_gene: .
j_gene: TRBJ2-2
v_gene: TRBV7-6
CDR3aa: CASSLERSGGELFF
CDR3nt: TGTGCCAGCAGCTTAGAAAGGAGCGGCGGGGAGCTGTTTTTT

abundance: .
d_gene: TRBD1
j_gene: TRBJ2-2
v_gene: TRBV6-5
CDR3aa: CASSYDRGTGELFF
CDR3nt: TGTGCCAGCAGTTACGACAGGGGGACCGGGGAGCTGTTTTTT

abundance: .
d_gene: TRBD1
j_gene: TRBJ2-7
v_gene: TRBV11-3
CDR3aa: CASSFGTDSYEQYF
CDR3nt: TGTGCCAGCAGCTTCGGGACAGATTCCTACGAGCAGTACTTC

abundance: .
d_gene: .
j_gene: TRBJ1-2
v_gene: TRBV29-1
CDR3aa: CSVARAGVSYGYTF
CDR3nt: TGCAGCGTGGCCCGAGCGGGGGTGAGCTATGGCTACACCTTC

abundance: .
d_gene: TRBD1
j_gene: TRBJ2-3
v_gene: TRBV19
CDR3aa: CASRDSGTDTQYF
CDR3nt: TGTGCCAGCCGGGACAGTGGCACAGATACGCAGTATTTT

abundance: .
d_gene: TRBD2
j_gene: TRBJ2-7
v_gene: TRBV18
CDR3aa: CASSPGGLAGERSYEQYF
CDR3nt: TGTGCCAGCTCACCCGGAGGGCTAGCGGGAGAGAGGTCCTACGAGCAGTACTTC

abundance: .
d_gene: TRBD2
j_gene: TRBJ2-2
v_gene: TRBV6-5
CDR3aa: CASSYEGLAFGELFF
CDR3nt: TGTGCCAGCAGTTACGAAGGACTAGCTTTCGGGGAGCTGTTTTTT

abundance: .
d_gene: TRBD1
j_gene: TRBJ2-5
v_gene: TRBV20-1
CDR3aa: CSAGRGETQYF
CDR3nt: TGCAGTGCTGGCAGGGGGGAGACCCAGTACTTC

abundance: .
d_gene: TRBD2
j_gene: TRBJ2-2
v_gene: TRBV9
CDR3aa: CASSVAGGFTGELFF
CDR3nt: TGTGCCAGCAGCGTAGCGGGAGGGTTCACCGGGGAGCTGTTTTTT

abundance: .
d_gene: .
j_gene: TRBJ2-3
v_gene: TRBV6-5
CDR3aa: CASSPMGSHTDTQYF
CDR3nt: TGTGCCAGCAGTCCCATGGGCAGCCACACAGATACGCAGTATTTT

abundance: once
d_gene: .
j_gene: TRBJ1-5
v_gene: TRBV6-5
CDR3aa: CASSPSGRINQPQHF
CDR3nt: TGTGCCAGCAGCCCCTCAGGGAGGATAAATCAGCCCCAGCATTTT

abundance: .
d_gene: .
j_gene: TRBJ1-1
v_gene: TRBV7-2
CDR3aa: CASSLYRAQTLNTEAFF
CDR3nt: TGTGCCAGCAGCTTGTACAGGGCCCAAACTTTGAACACTGAAGCTTTCTTT

abundance: .
d_gene: .
j_gene: TRBJ2-1
v_gene: TRBV2
CDR3aa: CASSGGPPEGQFF
CDR3nt: TGTGCCAGCAGCGGGGGGCCTCCCGAGGGGCAGTTCTTC

abundance: .
d_gene: TRBD2
j_gene: TRBJ2-1
v_gene: TRBV2
CDR3aa: CASRNSGGAYNEQFF
CDR3nt: TGTGCCAGCAGGAATAGCGGGGGGGCCTACAATGAGCAGTTCTTC

abundance: .
d_gene: .
j_gene: TRBJ1-6
v_gene: TRBV7-9
CDR3aa: CASSLVAGNSPLHF
CDR3nt: TGTGCCAGCAGCTTAGTGGCAGGGAATTCACCCCTCCACTTT

abundance: few
d_gene: .
j_gene: TRBJ1-1
v_gene: TRBV29-1
CDR3aa: CSVVERGTEAFF
CDR3nt: TGCAGCGTCGTTGAGAGGGGGACTGAAGCTTTCTTT

abundance: .
d_gene: .
j_gene: TRBJ1-2
v_gene: TRBV5-1
CDR3aa: CASSLEQSYGYTF
CDR3nt: TGCGCCAGCAGCTTGGAACAGAGCTATGGCTACACCTTC

abundance: .
d_gene: TRBD2
j_gene: TRBJ2-1
v_gene: TRBV18
CDR3aa: CASSPGPSGAYNEQFF
CDR3nt: TGTGCCAGCTCACCAGGGCCTAGCGGGGCGTACAATGAGCAGTTCTTC

abundance: .
d_gene: .
j_gene: TRBJ2-7
v_gene: TRBV14
CDR3aa: CASSQVNTYEQYF
CDR3nt: TGTGCCAGCAGCCAAGTGAACACCTACGAGCAGTACTTC

abundance: .
d_gene: .
j_gene: TRBJ1-5
v_gene: TRBV6-1
CDR3aa: CASSDNGGSQPQHF
CDR3nt: TGTGCCAGCAGTGATAATGGGGGGAGTCAGCCCCAGCATTTT

abundance: .
d_gene: .
j_gene: TRBJ2-7
v_gene: TRBV5-1
CDR3aa: CASSPLPRGSQYF
CDR3nt: TGCGCCAGCAGCCCCCTCCCTCGGGGGAGTCAGTACTTC

abundance: .
d_gene: TRBD1
j_gene: TRBJ1-5
v_gene: TRBV27
CDR3aa: CATRQGAGNQPQHF
CDR3nt: TGTGCCACACGACAGGGGGCTGGCAATCAGCCCCAGCATTTT

abundance: .
d_gene: .
j_gene: TRBJ2-1
v_gene: TRBV10-1
CDR3aa: CASSETGQSNEQFF
CDR3nt: TGCGCCAGCAGTGAAACAGGACAGTCGAATGAGCAGTTCTTC

abundance: .
d_gene: .
j_gene: TRBJ1-2
v_gene: TRBV11-2
CDR3aa: CASSPRAGYGYTF
CDR3nt: TGTGCCAGCAGCCCGAGGGCGGGCTATGGCTACACCTTC

abundance: .
d_gene: .
j_gene: TRBJ2-2
v_gene: TRBV15
CDR3aa: CATSRDPISTGELFF
CDR3nt: TGTGCCACCAGCAGAGATCCAATTAGCACCGGGGAGCTGTTTTTT

abundance: .
d_gene: TRBD1
j_gene: TRBJ1-2
v_gene: TRBV30
CDR3aa: CAWSPDRGGPNYGYTF
CDR3nt: TGTGCCTGGAGTCCCGACAGGGGGGGACCTAACTATGGCTACACCTTC

abundance: .
d_gene: .
j_gene: TRBJ1-5
v_gene: TRBV7-2
CDR3aa: CASSPVGGTNQPQHF
CDR3nt: TGTGCCAGCAGCCCCGTGGGGGGAACCAATCAGCCCCAGCATTTT

abundance: .
d_gene: TRBD2
j_gene: TRBJ2-7
v_gene: TRBV7-9
CDR3aa: CASSPGLAGAEQYF
CDR3nt: TGTGCCAGCAGCCCAGGACTAGCGGGGGCCGAGCAGTACTTC

abundance: once
d_gene: .
j_gene: TRBJ2-2
v_gene: TRBV7-9
CDR3aa: CASRTENTGELFF
CDR3nt: TGTGCCAGCAGGACTGAGAACACCGGGGAGCTGTTTTTT

abundance: .
d_gene: .
j_gene: TRBJ1-1
v_gene: TRBV5-4
CDR3aa: CASSSPGNTEAFF
CDR3nt: TGTGCCAGCAGCTCTCCAGGGAACACTGAAGCTTTCTTT

abundance: .
d_gene: .
j_gene: TRBJ1-1
v_gene: TRBV19
CDR3aa: CASSLTNTEAFF
CDR3nt: TGTGCCAGTAGTCTCACTAACACTGAAGCTTTCTTT

abundance: .
d_gene: .
j_gene: TRBJ1-2
v_gene: TRBV7-6
CDR3aa: CASSPSPGIGYTF
CDR3nt: TGTGCCAGCAGCCCCTCCCCAGGCATCGGCTACACCTTC

abundance: .
d_gene: TRBD1
j_gene: TRBJ1-5
v_gene: TRBV2
CDR3aa: CASSDSGGYQPQHF
CDR3nt: TGTGCCAGCAGTGATTCAGGGGGTTATCAGCCCCAGCATTTT